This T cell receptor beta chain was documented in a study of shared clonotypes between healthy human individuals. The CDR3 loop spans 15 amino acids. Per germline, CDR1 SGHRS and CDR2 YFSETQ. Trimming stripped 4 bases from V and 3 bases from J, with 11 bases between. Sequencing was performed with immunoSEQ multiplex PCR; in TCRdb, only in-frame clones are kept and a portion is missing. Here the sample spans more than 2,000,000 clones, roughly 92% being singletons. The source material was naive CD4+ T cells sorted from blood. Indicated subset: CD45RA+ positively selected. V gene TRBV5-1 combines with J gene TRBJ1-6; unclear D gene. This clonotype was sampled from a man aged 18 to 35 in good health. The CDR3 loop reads CASSRESFYNSPLHF. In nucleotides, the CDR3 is TGCGCCAGCAGCCGGGAGTCCTTCTATAATTCACCCCTCCACTTT.